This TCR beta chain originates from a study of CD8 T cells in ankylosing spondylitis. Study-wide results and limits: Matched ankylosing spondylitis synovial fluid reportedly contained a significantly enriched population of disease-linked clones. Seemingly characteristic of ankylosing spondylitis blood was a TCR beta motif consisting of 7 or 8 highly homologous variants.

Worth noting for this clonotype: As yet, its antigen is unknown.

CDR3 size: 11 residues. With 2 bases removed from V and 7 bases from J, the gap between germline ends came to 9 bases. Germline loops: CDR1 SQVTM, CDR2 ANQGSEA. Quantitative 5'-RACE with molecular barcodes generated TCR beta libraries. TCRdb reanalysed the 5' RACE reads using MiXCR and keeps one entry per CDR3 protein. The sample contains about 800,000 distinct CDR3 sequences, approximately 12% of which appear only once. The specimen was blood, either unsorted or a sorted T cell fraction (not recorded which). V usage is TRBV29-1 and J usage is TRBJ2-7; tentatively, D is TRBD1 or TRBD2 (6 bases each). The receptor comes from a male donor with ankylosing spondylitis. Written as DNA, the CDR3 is TGCAGCGTTGAAAGGGGGGCAGAGCAGTACTTC. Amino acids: CSVERGAEQYF.